These 4 T cell receptor beta chains were sequenced from one sample in a study of blood T cell repertoires in COVID-19. Method: immunoSEQ multiplex PCR; TCRdb's copy keeps in-frame clones and lacks some. This repertoire shows about 180,000 clones, 82% found once; its top ten account for approximately 9.1%. The sequenced material came from peripheral blood. The source is a woman aged 70-85 years with acute or convalescent COVID-19.

The chain combines TRBV4-1 with TRBJ2-7; tentatively, D is TRBD1 (5 bases). Trimming took off 0 bases at V and 2 bases at J, with 23 bases between the two ends. This CDR3 is 19 amino acids long. Germline V lookup: CDR1 MGHRA, CDR2 YSYEKL. The CDR3 DNA follows: TGCGCCAGCAGCCAAGAATCGGCGATGGGTGGACATTACCCCTACGAGCAGTACTTC. It is translated as CASSQESAMGGHYPYEQYF.

This clone was seen once. This sequence joins TRBV10-2 and TRBJ1-5, with D possibly being TRBD1 (5 bases). The CDR3 length is 15 residues. Germline values: CDR1 WSHSY, CDR2 SAAADI. V shed 5 bases and J shed 4 bases, with 15 bases lying between them. This CDR3 reads CASSFSGNENQPQHF. For the CDR3, the DNA is TGCGCCAGCAGTTTTTCAGGGAACGAGAATCAGCCCCAGCATTTT.

DNA of the CDR3: TGTGCCAGCAGCCAAGACAGCTTCACTGAAGCTTTCTTT. It yields the protein CASSQDSFTEAFF. This chain connects TRBV12-3 or TRBV12-4 to TRBJ1-1; a weak D match, TRBD1 (5 bases). The CDR3 is 13 amino acids. V lost 6 bases to trimming and J lost 4 bases, with 12 bases between them.

In its sample, this clone was seen once. The J gene is TRBJ2-4, the V gene TRBV6-2 or TRBV6-3; 11 bases match TRBD2. The V gene's germline CDR1 is MNHEY and CDR2 SVGEGT. The ends lost 2 bases at V and 0 bases at J; junction bases unmatched: 12. This CDR3 region has 20 residues. CDR3 bases: TGTGCCAGCAGTTACAGGGGACTAGCGGATACTTCTCTAGCCAAAAACATTCAGTACTTC. It translates to CASSYRGLADTSLAKNIQYF.